What follows describes a single TCR beta chain. The PCR ran on 60 Vbeta and 13 Jbeta primers. Clones were read by immunoSEQ multiplex PCR, and TCRdb kept only the in-frame ones, dropping some. Here the sample spans 150,000 to 200,000 clones, about 75% being singletons. Germline trimming cut 3 bases from V and 4 bases from J; bases unmatched to any gene: 6. CDR3 length: 16 amino acids. Germline V lookup: CDR1 SGDLS, CDR2 YYNGEE. Unrecorded immune exposures were likely, despite nominal health at sampling. This sample stems from a study of cytomegalovirus exposure and HLA in healthy donors. Study-level information: Earlier work reported about 110 million unique TCR beta sequences from 150 million to 200 million T cells. In an early release, HLA-typed donors contributed some 88 million unique TCR sequences.

The sample comprised PBMCs. The sequence was obtained from a male donor in good health and CMV-seronegative. This chain joins TRBV9 and TRBJ2-1; TRBD2 matches 11 bases. This CDR3 is CASSAGLAGSYNEQFF. The CDR3, as DNA: TGTGCCAGCAGCGCCGGACTAGCGGGCTCTTACAATGAGCAGTTCTTC.